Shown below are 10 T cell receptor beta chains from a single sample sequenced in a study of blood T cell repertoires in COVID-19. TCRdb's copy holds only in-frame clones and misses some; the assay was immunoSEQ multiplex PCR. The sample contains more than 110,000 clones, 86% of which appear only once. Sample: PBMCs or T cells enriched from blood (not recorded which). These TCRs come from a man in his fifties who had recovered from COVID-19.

The CDR3 region is CASSSIPGLNSGELFF. In DNA form, the CDR3 reads TGTGCCAGCAGCTCTATTCCGGGACTCAATTCCGGGGAGCTGTTTTTT. This chain connects TRBV11-2 to TRBJ2-2, with a possible D match to TRBD2 (6 bases). This CDR3 region has 16 residues. V was trimmed by 4 bases and J by 6 bases, leaving 18 bases between them. Per germline, CDR1 SGHAT and CDR2 FQNNGV.

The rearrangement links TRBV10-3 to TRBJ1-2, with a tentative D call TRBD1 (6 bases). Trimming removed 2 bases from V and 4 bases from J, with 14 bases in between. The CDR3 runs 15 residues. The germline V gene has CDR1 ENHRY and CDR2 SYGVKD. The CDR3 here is CAISETGGRPYGYTF. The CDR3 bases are TGTGCCATCAGTGAGACCGGGGGGCGCCCCTATGGCTACACCTTC.

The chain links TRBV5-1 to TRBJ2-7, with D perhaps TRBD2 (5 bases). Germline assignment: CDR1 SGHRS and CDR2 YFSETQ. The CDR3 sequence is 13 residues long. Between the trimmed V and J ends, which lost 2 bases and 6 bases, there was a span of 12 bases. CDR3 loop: CASSFTSNGEQYF. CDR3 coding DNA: TGCGCCAGCAGCTTCACTAGTAATGGCGAGCAGTACTTC.

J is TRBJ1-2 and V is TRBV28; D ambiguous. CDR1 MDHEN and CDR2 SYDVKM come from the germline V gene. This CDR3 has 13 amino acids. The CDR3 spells CASGPGKWYGYTF. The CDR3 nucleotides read TGTGCAAGCGGACCGGGGAAGTGGTATGGCTACACCTTC.

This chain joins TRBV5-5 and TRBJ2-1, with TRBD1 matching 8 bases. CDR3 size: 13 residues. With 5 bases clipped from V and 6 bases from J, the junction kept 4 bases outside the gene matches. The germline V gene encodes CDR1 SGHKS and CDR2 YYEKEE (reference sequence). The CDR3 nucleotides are TGTGCCAGCAGGAAGACAGGGGCCAATGAGCAGTTCTTC. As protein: CASRKTGANEQFF.

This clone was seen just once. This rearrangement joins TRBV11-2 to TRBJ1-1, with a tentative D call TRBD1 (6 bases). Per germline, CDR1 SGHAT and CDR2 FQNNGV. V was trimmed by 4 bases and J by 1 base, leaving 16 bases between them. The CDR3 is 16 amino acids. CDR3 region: CASSSLSTGQNTEAFF. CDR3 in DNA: TGTGCCAGCAGCTCACTAAGTACAGGGCAGAACACTGAAGCTTTCTTT.

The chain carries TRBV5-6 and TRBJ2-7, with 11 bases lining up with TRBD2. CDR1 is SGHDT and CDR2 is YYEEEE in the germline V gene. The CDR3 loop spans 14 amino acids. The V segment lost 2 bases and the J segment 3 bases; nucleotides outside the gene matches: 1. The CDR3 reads CASSFLAGGYEQYF. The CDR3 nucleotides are TGTGCCAGCAGCTTCCTAGCGGGGGGCTACGAGCAGTACTTC.

The CDR3 region has the DNA TGTGCCAGCACAGGGCTCTACTCTGGAAACACCATATATTTT. Its protein product is CASTGLYSGNTIYF. The chain has TRBV25-1 and TRBJ1-3; D possibly corresponds to TRBD1 (5 bases). Per germline, CDR1 MGHDK and CDR2 SYGVNS. CDR3 length equals 14 residues. Trimming took off 7 bases at V and 0 bases at J, with 10 bases between the two ends.

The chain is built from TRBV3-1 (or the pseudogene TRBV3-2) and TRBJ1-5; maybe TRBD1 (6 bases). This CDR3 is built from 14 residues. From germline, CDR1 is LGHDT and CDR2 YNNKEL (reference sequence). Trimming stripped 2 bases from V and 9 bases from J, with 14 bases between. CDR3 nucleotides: TGTGCCAGCAGCCAAACAGGTGCCAGGGGGCCCCAGCATTTT. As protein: CASSQTGARGPQHF.

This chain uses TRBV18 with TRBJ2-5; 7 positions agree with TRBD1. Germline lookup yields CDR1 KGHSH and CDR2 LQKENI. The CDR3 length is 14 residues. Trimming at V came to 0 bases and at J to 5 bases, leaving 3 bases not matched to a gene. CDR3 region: CASSPPGGRETQYF. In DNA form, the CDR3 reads TGTGCCAGCTCACCACCAGGGGGCCGGGAGACCCAGTACTTC.